The clone carrying this T cell receptor (beta chain) was seen once. The antigen remains undetermined. This sample stems from a study of cytomegalovirus exposure and HLA in healthy donors. Study context: There were more than 350 genotyped donors. Of these, 75% to 90% fell in the genetic ancestry cluster associated with self-reported Caucasian donors. Broader study findings: Some V segments, TRBV6-2 and TRBV6-3 among them, were indistinguishable and were therefore excluded. TCR beta V segments were, for the most part, productive about 87% or about 30% of the time in an earlier analysis.

Whereas donors were nominally healthy upon sampling, unrecorded immune exposures were probable. V lost 1 base and J lost 5, with 9 bases in between. The CDR3 has 14 amino acids. Per the germline V gene, CDR1 is SGHDT and CDR2 is YYEEEE. With 60 Vbeta and 13 Jbeta primers, the PCR was carried out. The protocol was immunoSEQ multiplex PCR, while the TCRdb copy is restricted to in-frame clones and leaves out a portion. The sample yields about 160,000 clones, around 80% seen once. The gene calls are TRBV5-6 and TRBJ1-4; D gene ambiguous. The sequence came from a girl between 5 and 17 years old in good health and CMV-seropositive. Source material: PBMCs. The CDR3, as DNA: TGTGCCAGCAGCTTGAGGCAGGAAAATGAAAAACTGTTTTTT. Translation: CASSLRQENEKLFF.